One sample yielded the 2 T cell receptor beta chains listed below, sequenced in a study of blood T cell repertoires in COVID-19 (dated by TCRdb to 2020 to 2022). Receptor amplification or capture employed the immunoSEQ multiplex PCR assay. In its TCRdb copy, this immuneACCESS table keeps in-frame sequences only and misses some clones. Where compared with another copy, unresolved V genes explain less than half of these, and the others have no known cause. The sample table holds about 88,000 clones, of which roughly 90% were seen once. Of the sample, 2.9% falls within the top ten clones. The sequenced material came from peripheral blood. Source of these receptors: a woman of 80 years or more with acute or convalescent COVID-19.

V gene TRBV5-1 combines with J gene TRBJ1-5; D unclear. Germline assignment: CDR1 SGHRS and CDR2 YFSETQ. CDR3 length: 14 residues. V was pared by 2 bases and J by 8 bases, with 14 bases between. CDR3 coding DNA: TGCGCCAGCAGCTTAAATCCGAGAGGCGAGCCCCAGCATTTT. It codes for CASSLNPRGEPQHF.

CDR3: CASSSTGNEQFF. Written as DNA, the CDR3 is TGTGCCAGTAGCTCGACAGGGAACGAGCAGTTCTTC. The chain employs TRBV19 and TRBJ2-1; 7 bases match TRBD1. V gave up 6 bases and J gave up 10 bases; unmatched junction bases: 6. Germline values: CDR1 LNHDA, CDR2 SQIVND (reference sequence). The CDR3 sequence is 12 residues long.